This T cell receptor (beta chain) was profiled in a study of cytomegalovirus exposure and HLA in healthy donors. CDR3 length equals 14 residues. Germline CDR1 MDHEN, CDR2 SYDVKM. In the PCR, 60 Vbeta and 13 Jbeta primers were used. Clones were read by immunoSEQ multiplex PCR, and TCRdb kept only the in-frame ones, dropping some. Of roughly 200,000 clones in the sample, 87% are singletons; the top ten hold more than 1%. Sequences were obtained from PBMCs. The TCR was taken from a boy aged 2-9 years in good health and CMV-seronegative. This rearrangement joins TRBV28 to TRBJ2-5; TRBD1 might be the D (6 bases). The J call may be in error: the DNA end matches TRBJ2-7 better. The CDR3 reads CASSLQGSSYEQYF. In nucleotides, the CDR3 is TGTGCCAGCAGTTTACAGGGGAGCTCCTACGAGCAGTACTTC.